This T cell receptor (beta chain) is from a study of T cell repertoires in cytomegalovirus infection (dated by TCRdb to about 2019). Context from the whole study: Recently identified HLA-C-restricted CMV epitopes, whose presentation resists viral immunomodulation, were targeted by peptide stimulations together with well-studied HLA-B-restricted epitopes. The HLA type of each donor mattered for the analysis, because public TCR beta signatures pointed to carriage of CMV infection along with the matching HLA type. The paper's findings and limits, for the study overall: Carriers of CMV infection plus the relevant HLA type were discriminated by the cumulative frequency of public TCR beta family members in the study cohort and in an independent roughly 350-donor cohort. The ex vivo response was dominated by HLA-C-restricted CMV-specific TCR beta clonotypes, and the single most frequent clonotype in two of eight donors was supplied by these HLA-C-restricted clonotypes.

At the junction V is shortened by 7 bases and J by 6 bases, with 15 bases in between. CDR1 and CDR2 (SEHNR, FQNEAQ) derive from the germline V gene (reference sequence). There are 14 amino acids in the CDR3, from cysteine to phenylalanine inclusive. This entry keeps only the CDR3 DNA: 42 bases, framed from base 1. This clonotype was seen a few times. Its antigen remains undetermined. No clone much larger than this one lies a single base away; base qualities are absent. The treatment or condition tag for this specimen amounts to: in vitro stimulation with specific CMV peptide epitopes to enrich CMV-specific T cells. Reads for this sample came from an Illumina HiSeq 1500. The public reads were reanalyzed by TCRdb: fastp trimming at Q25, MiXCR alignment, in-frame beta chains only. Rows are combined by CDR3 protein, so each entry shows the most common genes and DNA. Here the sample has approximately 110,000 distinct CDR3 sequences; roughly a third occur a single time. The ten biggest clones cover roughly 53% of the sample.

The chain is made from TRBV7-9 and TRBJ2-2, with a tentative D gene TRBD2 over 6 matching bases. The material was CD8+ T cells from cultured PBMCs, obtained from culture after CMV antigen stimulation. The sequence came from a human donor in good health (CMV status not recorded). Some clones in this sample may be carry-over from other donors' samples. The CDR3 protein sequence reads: CASIPGGAAGELFF. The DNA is TGTGCCAGCATCCCCGGAGGGGCCGCCGGGGAGCTGTTTTTT.